This T cell receptor (beta chain) was observed in a study of technical replicates of blood from a few donors. This CDR3 is 14 amino acids long. Looked up from germline, CDR1 is GTSNPN and CDR2 is SVGIG (reference sequence). V was cut by 3 bases and J by 4 bases, with 13 bases left in between. Using immunoSEQ multiplex PCR, the repertoire was profiled, and TCRdb retains in-frame clones only, with some absent. The data contain tens of thousands of clones, 85% to 95% of them singletons. Sequenced: T cells isolated from PBMCs. This TCR was sampled from a human donor in good health. The V call is TRBV30, the J call TRBJ2-1; no clear D. The CDR3: CAWRPGQRYNEQFF. CDR3 coding DNA: TGTGCCTGGAGGCCGGGTCAAAGGTACAATGAGCAGTTCTTC.